This is a list of T cell receptor beta chains from one sample in a study of cytomegalovirus exposure and HLA in healthy donors. The method was immunoSEQ multiplex PCR; TCRdb's version includes in-frame clones alone and lacks a portion of them. The profile shows 140,000 to 150,000 clones, over 80% of them singletons. Material: PBMCs. Source of these receptors: a man younger than 30 in good health and CMV-seropositive. Both conserved end residues are part of each CDR3.

TRBV7-9 | CASSHDALPGTQYF
TRBV18 | CASSTTGTGDSDEQFF
TRBV18 | CASSPPVLGDYGYTF
TRBV4-1 | CASSQVGGEETQYF
TRBV9 | CASSVRQLDTYGYTF
TRBV10-1 | CASRRRNEGDGYTF
TRBV28 | CASSSLTGLRFAIYF
TRBV18 | CASLPVANTGELFF
TRBV6-5 | CASSLGTGDEKLFF
TRBV6-1 | CASRVQGRYEQYF
TRBV18 | CASSQGLGTGNENTEAFF
TRBV29-1 | CSALGLAGANEQFF
TRBV6-1 | CASSVGGYTEAFF
TRBV6-5 | CASSYFGALNTEAFF
TRBV5-4 | CASSPRRGGTPYNEQFF
TRBV5-4 | CASSVGGPNYGYTF
TRBV9 | CASSPSGTPGGQPQHF
TRBV5-1 | CASSSAGEKAGELFF
TRBV27 | CASRSTGLNTEAFF
TRBV11-2 | CASSHGLAGGADTQYF
TRBV7-8 | CASSTGAGELFF
TRBV6-1 | CASTSPVADTEAFF
TRBV16 | CASSQQTQGNQPQHF